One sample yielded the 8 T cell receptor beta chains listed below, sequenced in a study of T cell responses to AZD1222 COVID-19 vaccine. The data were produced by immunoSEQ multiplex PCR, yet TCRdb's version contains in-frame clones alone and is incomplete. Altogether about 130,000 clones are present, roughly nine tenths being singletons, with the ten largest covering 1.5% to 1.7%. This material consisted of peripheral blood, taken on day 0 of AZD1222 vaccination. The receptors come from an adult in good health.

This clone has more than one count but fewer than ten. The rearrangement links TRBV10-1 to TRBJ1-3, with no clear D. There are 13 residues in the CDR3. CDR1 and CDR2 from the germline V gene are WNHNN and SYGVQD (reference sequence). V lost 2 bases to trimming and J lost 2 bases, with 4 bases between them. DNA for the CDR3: TGCGCCAGCAGTGAGGCAGCTGGAAACACCATATATTTT. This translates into CASSEAAGNTIYF.

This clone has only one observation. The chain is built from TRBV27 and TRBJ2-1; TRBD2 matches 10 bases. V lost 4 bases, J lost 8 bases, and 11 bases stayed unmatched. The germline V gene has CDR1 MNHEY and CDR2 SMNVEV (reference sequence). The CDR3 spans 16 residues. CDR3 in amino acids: CASSSLLAGPFDEQFF. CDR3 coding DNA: TGTGCCAGCAGTTCCTTACTAGCGGGACCGTTCGATGAGCAGTTCTTC.

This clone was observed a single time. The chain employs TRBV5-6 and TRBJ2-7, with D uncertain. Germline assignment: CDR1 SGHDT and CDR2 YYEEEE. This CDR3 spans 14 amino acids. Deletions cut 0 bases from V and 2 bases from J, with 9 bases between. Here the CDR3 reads CASSLAVSPYEQYF. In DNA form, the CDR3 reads TGTGCCAGCAGCTTGGCCGTGAGTCCCTACGAGCAGTACTTC.

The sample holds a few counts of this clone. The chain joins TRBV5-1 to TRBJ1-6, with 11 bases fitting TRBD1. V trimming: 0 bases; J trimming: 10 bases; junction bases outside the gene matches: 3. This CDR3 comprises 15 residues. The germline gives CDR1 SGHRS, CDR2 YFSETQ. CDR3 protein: CASSLEGQGDSPLHF. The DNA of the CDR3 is TGCGCCAGCAGCTTGGAGGGACAGGGGGACTCACCCCTCCACTTT.

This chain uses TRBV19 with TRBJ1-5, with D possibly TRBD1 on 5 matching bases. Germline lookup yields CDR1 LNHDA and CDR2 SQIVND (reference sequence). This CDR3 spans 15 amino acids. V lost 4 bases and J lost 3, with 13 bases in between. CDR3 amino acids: CASSNPEGPNQPQHF. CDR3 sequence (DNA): TGTGCCAGTAGTAACCCAGAGGGGCCCAATCAGCCCCAGCATTTT.

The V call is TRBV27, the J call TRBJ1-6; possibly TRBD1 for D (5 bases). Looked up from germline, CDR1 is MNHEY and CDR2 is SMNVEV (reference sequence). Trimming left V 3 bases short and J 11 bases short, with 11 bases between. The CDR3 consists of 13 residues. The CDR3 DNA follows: TGTGCCAGCAGTTTCACCTCGGACACACCCCTCCACTTT. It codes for CASSFTSDTPLHF.

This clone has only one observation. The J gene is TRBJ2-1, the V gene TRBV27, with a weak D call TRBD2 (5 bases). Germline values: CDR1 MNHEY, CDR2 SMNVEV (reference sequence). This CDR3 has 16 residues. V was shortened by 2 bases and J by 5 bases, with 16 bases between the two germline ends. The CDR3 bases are TGTGCCAGCAGTTTAAGACTACCATCCGCCCACAATGAGCAGTTCTTC. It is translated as CASSLRLPSAHNEQFF.

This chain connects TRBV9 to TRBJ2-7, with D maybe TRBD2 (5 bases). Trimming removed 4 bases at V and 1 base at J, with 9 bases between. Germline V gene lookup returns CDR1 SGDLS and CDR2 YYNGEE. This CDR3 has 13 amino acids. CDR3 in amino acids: CASSRGHSYEQYF. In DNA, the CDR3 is TGTGCCAGCAGCCGAGGGCATTCCTACGAGCAGTACTTC.